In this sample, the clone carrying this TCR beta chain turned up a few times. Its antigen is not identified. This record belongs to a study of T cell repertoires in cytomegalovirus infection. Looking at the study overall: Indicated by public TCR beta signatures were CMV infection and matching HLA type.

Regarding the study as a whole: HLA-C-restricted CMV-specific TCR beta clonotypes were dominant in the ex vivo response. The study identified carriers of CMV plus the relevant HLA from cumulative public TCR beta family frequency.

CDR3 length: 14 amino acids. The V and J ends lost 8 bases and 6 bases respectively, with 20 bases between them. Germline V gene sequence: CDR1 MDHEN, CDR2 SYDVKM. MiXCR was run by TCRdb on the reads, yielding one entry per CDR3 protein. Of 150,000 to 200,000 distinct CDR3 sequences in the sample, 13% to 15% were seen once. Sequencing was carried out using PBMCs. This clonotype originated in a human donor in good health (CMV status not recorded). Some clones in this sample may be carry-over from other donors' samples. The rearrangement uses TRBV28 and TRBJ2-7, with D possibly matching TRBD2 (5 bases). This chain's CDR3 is CASRGLRRYGEQYF. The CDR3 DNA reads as TGTGCCAGCCGAGGGCTACGGAGGTACGGCGAGCAGTACTTC.